The 3 T cell receptor beta chains reported below all come from one sample, sequenced in a study of cytomegalovirus exposure and HLA in healthy donors. Vbeta (60) and Jbeta (13) primers were used in the PCR. The data were produced by immunoSEQ multiplex PCR, yet TCRdb's version contains in-frame clones alone and is incomplete. The sample has roughly 190,000 clones; roughly four fifths are singletons. The material sequenced was PBMCs. These receptors were taken from a man aged 40-49 years in good health and CMV-seropositive.

This chain connects TRBV6-5 to TRBJ1-5; D not certain. CDR1 MNHEY and CDR2 SVGAGI come from the germline V gene. Trimming left V 0 bases short and J 1 base short, with 7 bases between. The CDR3 has 15 residues. Here the CDR3 DNA reads TGTGCCAGCAGTTACTCCCCGGGGAGCAATCAGCCCCAGCATTTT. It specifies CASSYSPGSNQPQHF.

This chain joins TRBV6-1 and TRBJ2-1; maybe TRBD1 (6 bases). The CDR3 is 15 residues long. Trimming pared 6 bases from V and 4 bases from J, leaving 16 bases between. Looked up from germline, CDR1 is MNHNS and CDR2 is SASEGT. The CDR3 here is CASRCYRDGYNEQFF. The DNA for the CDR3 is TGTGCCAGCAGATGCTACAGGGATGGGTACAATGAGCAGTTCTTC.

J is TRBJ1-5 and V is TRBV15; D ambiguous. Deletions cut 0 bases from V and 0 bases from J, with 15 bases between. The CDR3 has 18 residues. The germline V gene has CDR1 LNHNV and CDR2 YYDKDF (reference sequence). CDR3 bases: TGTGCCACCAGCAGAGATGGGGAGGCCCCCTATAGCAATCAGCCCCAGCATTTT. This encodes CATSRDGEAPYSNQPQHF.